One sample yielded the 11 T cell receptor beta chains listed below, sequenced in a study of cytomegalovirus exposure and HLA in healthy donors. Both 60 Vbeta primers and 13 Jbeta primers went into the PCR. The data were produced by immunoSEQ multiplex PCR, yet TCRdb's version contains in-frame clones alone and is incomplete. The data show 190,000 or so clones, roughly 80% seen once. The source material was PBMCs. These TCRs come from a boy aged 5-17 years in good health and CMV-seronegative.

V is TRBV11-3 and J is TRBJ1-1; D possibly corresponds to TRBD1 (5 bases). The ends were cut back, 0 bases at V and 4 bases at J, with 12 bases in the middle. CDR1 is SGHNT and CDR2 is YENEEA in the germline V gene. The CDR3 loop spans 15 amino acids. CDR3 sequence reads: CASSLDRVYRTEAFF. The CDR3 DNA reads TGTGCCAGCAGCTTAGACAGGGTTTATCGCACTGAAGCTTTCTTT.

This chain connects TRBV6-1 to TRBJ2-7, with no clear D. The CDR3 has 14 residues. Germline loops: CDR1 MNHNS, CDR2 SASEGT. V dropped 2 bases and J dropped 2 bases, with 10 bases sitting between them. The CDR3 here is CASSELGLAYEQYF. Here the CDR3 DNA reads TGTGCCAGCAGTGAACTAGGTCTGGCCTACGAGCAGTACTTC.

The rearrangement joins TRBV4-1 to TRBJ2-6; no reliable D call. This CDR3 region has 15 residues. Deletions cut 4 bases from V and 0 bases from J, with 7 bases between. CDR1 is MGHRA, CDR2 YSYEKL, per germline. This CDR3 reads CASSPVPSGANVLTF. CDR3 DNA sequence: TGCGCCAGCAGCCCTGTTCCCTCTGGGGCCAACGTCCTGACTTTC.

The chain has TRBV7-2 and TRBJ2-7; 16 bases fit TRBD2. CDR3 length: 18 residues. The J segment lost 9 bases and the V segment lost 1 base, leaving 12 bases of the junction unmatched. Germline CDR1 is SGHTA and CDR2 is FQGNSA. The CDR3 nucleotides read TGTGCCAGCAGCTTAGTGGGGACTAGCGGGAGGGCCGAGGATGTGCAGTACTTC. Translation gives CASSLVGTSGRAEDVQYF.

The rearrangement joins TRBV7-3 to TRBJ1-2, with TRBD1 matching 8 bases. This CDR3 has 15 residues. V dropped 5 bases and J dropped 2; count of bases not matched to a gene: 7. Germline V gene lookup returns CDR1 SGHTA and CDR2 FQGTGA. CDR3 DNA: TGTGCCAGCAGCCCGAGGACAGGGACGAACTATGGCTACACCTTC. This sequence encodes CASSPRTGTNYGYTF. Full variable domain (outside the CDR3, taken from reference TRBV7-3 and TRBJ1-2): GAGVSQTPSNKVTEKGKYVELRCDPISGHTALYWYRQSLGQGPEFLIYFQGTGAADDSGLPNDRFFAVRPEGSVSTLKIQRTERGDSAVYLCASSPRTGTNYGYTFGSGTRLTVV.

The CDR3 loop reads CASSSPSLNTEAFF. CDR3 nucleotide sequence: TGTGCCAGCAGTTCCCCGAGTTTGAACACTGAAGCTTTCTTT. The gene calls are TRBV27 and TRBJ1-1; D is unclear. This CDR3 has 14 amino acids. Germline lookup yields CDR1 MNHEY and CDR2 SMNVEV (reference sequence). V lost 4 bases to trimming and J lost 0 bases, with 9 bases between them.

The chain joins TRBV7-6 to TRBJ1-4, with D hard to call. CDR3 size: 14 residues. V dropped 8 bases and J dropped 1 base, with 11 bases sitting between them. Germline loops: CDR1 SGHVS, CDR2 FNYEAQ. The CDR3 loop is CASGRRGTNEKLFF. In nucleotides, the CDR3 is TGTGCCAGCGGACGACGGGGAACTAATGAAAAACTGTTTTTT.

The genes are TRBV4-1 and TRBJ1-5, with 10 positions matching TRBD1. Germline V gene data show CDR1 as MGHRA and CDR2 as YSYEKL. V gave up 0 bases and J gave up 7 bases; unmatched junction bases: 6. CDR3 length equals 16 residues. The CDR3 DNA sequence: TGCGCCAGCAGCCAAGAGTGGGGACAGGGGATCCAGCCCCAGCATTTT. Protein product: CASSQEWGQGIQPQHF.

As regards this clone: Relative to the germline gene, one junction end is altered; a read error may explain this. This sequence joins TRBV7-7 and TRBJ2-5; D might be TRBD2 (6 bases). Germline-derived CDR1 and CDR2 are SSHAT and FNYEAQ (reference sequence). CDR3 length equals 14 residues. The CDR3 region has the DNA TGTGCTAGCAGCTTCTTAGCGGCTGAAGAGACCCAGTACTTC. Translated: CASSFLAAEETQYF.

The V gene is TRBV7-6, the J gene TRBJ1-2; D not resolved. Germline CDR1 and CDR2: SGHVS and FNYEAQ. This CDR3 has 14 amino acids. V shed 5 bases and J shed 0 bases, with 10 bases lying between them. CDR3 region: CASSGRDSNYGYTF. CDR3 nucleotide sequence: TGTGCCAGCAGCGGGCGAGATTCTAACTATGGCTACACCTTC.

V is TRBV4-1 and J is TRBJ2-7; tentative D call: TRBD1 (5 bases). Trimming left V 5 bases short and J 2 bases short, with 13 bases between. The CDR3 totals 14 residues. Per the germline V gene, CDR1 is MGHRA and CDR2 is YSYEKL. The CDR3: CASSYNRLTYEQYF. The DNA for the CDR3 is TGCGCCAGCAGCTACAACAGGCTAACCTACGAGCAGTACTTC.